These 21 T cell receptor beta chains came from one sample sequenced in a study of patients and donors after allogeneic stem cell transplantation. TCRdb re-called the RT-PCR reads with MiXCR, one entry per CDR3 protein. The sample records 400,000 to 450,000 distinct CDR3 sequences, 16% being singletons. The sample consisted of blood, either unsorted or a sorted T cell fraction (not recorded which). These receptors were collected from a human donor who was either an allogeneic HSCT recipient or a stem cell or donor lymphocyte infusion donor (not recorded which). It is not recorded whose cells these are; they may come from a transplant donor.

The chain uses TRBV15 and TRBJ2-7; 10 bases agree with TRBD1. This CDR3 has 15 residues. Germline values: CDR1 LNHNV, CDR2 YYDKDF (reference sequence). V shed 3 bases and J 3 bases; nucleotides not matched to a gene: 5. The CDR3 here is CATSSSRDRGYEQYF. The CDR3 region has the DNA TGTGCCACCAGCAGCTCCCGGGACAGGGGCTACGAGCAGTACTTC.

This clonotype was counted a few times. The genes are TRBV29-1 and TRBJ2-6; TRBD1 matches at 8 bases. The germline gives CDR1 SQVTM, CDR2 ANQGSEA. V was clipped by 6 bases and J by 4 bases; unmatched bases: 8. The CDR3 extends over 15 amino acids. The CDR3 reads CSVAGGIRGANVLTF. The CDR3 nucleotides are TGCAGCGTCGCAGGGGGCATAAGGGGGGCCAACGTCCTGACTTTC.

This clonotype was detected only a few times. This chain uses TRBV18 with TRBJ2-3, with D possibly matching TRBD2 (6 bases). The CDR3 runs 14 residues. V lost 3 bases and J 5 bases, leaving 12 bases between the germline ends. Germline V gene data show CDR1 as KGHSH and CDR2 as LQKENI. CDR3 sequence: CASSPRDSQDTQYF. CDR3 sequence (DNA): TGTGCCAGCTCACCGCGGGACTCCCAAGATACGCAGTATTTT.

This clonotype was counted a few times. V usage is TRBV9 and J usage is TRBJ1-6, with TRBD1 matching 10 bases. The junction had 3 bases not matched to a gene; V was cut back by 0 bases and J by 3 bases. The V gene's germline CDR1 is SGDLS and CDR2 YYNGEE. The CDR3 is made up of 17 amino acids. The CDR3, as DNA: TGTGCCAGCAGCGTAGCCGGGACAGGGGACTATAATTCACCCCTCCACTTT. Protein: CASSVAGTGDYNSPLHF.

This chain uses TRBV12-3 or TRBV12-4 with TRBJ1-2, with D hard to call. Trimming removed 2 bases from V and 1 base from J, with 5 bases in between. The CDR3 totals 13 residues. DNA of the CDR3: TGTGCCAGCAGTTTACATTTTAACTATGGCTACACCTTC. Its translation: CASSLHFNYGYTF.

This clonotype showed up many times. The rearrangement joins TRBV20-1 to TRBJ2-1, with 7 bases that match TRBD2. J gave up 2 bases and V 3 bases, and 1 base lay outside the gene matches. CDR3 length equals 13 residues. CDR1 DFQATT and CDR2 SNEGSKA come from the germline V gene (reference sequence). CDR3 nucleotide sequence: TGCAGTGCTAGGACTAGCACCTACAATGAGCAGTTCTTC. Its translation: CSARTSTYNEQFF.

V and J are TRBV20-1 and TRBJ1-6; TRBD1 might be the D (5 bases). Germline loops: CDR1 DFQATT, CDR2 SNEGSKA (reference sequence). The CDR3 totals 15 residues. V was trimmed by 6 bases and J by 10 bases, leaving 22 bases between them. The CDR3 DNA reads TGCAGTGCGCATCAGGGCACCTCACTTGGATCACCCCTCCACTTT. Translation: CSAHQGTSLGSPLHF.

This clonotype has more than one count but fewer than ten. The chain is built from TRBV10-3 and TRBJ1-1; D uncertain. Deletions cut 2 bases from V and 2 bases from J, with 6 bases between. The CDR3 loop spans 13 amino acids. Germline CDR1 and CDR2: ENHRY and SYGVKD. The CDR3 loop is CAISEKGNTEAFF. The CDR3 DNA reads as TGTGCCATCAGTGAGAAGGGTAACACTGAAGCTTTCTTT.

This clonotype was counted many times. The chain joins TRBV12-5 to TRBJ2-5; 7 nucleotides align to TRBD1. The CDR3 contains 15 residues. J lost 2 bases, V lost 4 bases, and 7 bases had no gene match. The germline CDR1 and CDR2 sequences are LGHNT and FRNRAP. The chain's CDR3 is CASGSSGTEQETQYF. DNA for the CDR3: TGTGCTAGTGGTTCCTCCGGGACAGAACAAGAGACCCAGTACTTC.

The chain combines TRBV5-1 with TRBJ1-2, with 7 bases aligning to TRBD1. CDR1 and CDR2 from the germline V gene are SGHRS and YFSETQ. J gave up 4 bases and V 3 bases, and 6 bases lay outside the gene matches. This CDR3 comprises 14 residues. This CDR3 reads CASSSGDRAYGYTF. The CDR3 nucleotides are TGCGCCAGCAGCTCAGGAGACAGGGCCTATGGCTACACCTTC. Supplemented by reference TRBV5-1 and TRBJ1-2, the full variable domain reads KAGVTQTPRYLIKTRGQQVTLSCSPISGHRSVSWYQQTPGQGLQFLFEYFSETQRNKGNFPGRFSGRQFSNSRSEMNVSTLELGDSALYLCASSSGDRAYGYTFGSGTRLTVV.

The chain has TRBV7-2 and TRBJ1-5; D gene uncertain. Germline V lookup: CDR1 SGHTA, CDR2 FQGNSA. The CDR3 covers 17 residues. Trimming took 1 base from V and 2 from J, leaving 15 bases between them. CDR3 residues: CASSLDSRPRGNQPQHF. CDR3 nucleotides: TGTGCCAGCAGCTTAGATTCCAGACCAAGGGGCAATCAGCCCCAGCATTTT. Combining the CDR3 with reference TRBV7-2 and TRBJ1-5 gives the whole variable domain GAGVSQSPSNKVTEKGKDVELRCDPISGHTALYWYRQSLGQGLEFLIYFQGNSAPDKSGLPSDRFSAERTGGSVSTLTIQRTQQEDSAVYLCASSLDSRPRGNQPQHFGDGTRLSIL.

A few counts support this clonotype. J is TRBJ2-6 and V is TRBV2; D uncertain. The CDR3 runs to 13 residues. The V gene lost 10 bases and the J gene lost 0 bases, with 7 bases spanning the gap. CDR1 is SNHLY, CDR2 FYNNEI, per germline. The CDR3 DNA reads as TGTGCCATCCAAGGCTCTGGGGCCAACGTCCTGACTTTC. This gives the protein CAIQGSGANVLTF. Variable domain in full (rest from reference TRBV2 and TRBJ2-6): EPEVTQTPSHQVTQMGQEVILRCVPISNHLYFYWYRQILGQKVEFLVSFYNNEISEKSEIFDDQFSVERPDGSNFTLKIRSTKLEDSAMYFCAIQGSGANVLTFGAGSRLTVL.

This sequence joins TRBV6-8 and TRBJ2-5; either TRBD1 or TRBD2 may supply D (7 bases each). The CDR3 sequence is 14 residues long. Germline assignment: CDR1 MNHGY and CDR2 SAAAGT. V lost 3 bases, J lost 5 bases, and 13 bases lay in between. CDR3 residues: CASSYRQGGETQYF. CDR3 in DNA: TGTGCCAGCAGTTATCGACAGGGAGGGGAGACCCAGTACTTC.

This clonotype has just a few counts. The chain uses TRBV29-1 and TRBJ2-3; 10 positions match TRBD1. Trimming at V came to 7 bases and at J to 6 bases, leaving 10 bases not matched to a gene. CDR1 and CDR2 from the germline V gene are SQVTM and ANQGSEA. The CDR3 loop spans 14 amino acids. The CDR3 nucleotides read TGCAGCGCCCGAGGGACAGGGGCGATGGATACGCAGTATTTT. The encoded protein is CSARGTGAMDTQYF.

The genes are TRBV5-6 and TRBJ1-1, with 8 bases aligning to TRBD1. The CDR3 has 15 amino acids. Germline V CDR1 and CDR2: SGHDT, YYEEEE. Trimming removed 2 bases from V and 9 bases from J; junction bases left unmatched: 12. CDR3 in amino acids: CASSFLGQGIGKAFF. CDR3 nucleotides: TGTGCCAGCAGCTTCCTCGGACAGGGCATAGGGAAAGCTTTCTTT.

J is TRBJ1-2 and V is TRBV5-4; 9 bases are shared with TRBD1. Looked up from germline, CDR1 is SGHNT and CDR2 is YYREEE (reference sequence). This CDR3 has 16 amino acids. V trimming: 4 bases; J trimming: 8 bases; junction bases outside the gene matches: 15. This chain's CDR3 is CASSHSRDRVSYGYTF. The CDR3 DNA is TGTGCCAGCAGCCATTCCCGGGACAGGGTTTCTTACGGCTACACCTTC.

Many counts were recorded for this clonotype. The chain couples TRBV5-1 to TRBJ1-5, with D unresolved. CDR3 length equals 15 residues. The germline CDR1 and CDR2 sequences are SGHRS and YFSETQ. V was trimmed by 7 bases and J by 2 bases, leaving 16 bases between them. The CDR3 sequence: CASRAAPGGNQPQHF. CDR3 DNA sequence: TGCGCCAGCCGTGCAGCGCCCGGGGGCAATCAGCCCCAGCATTTT.

Only a few counts were recorded for this clonotype. The CDR3 DNA reads as TGCAGTGCTAGAGATTTAGGTCTCCCCTACACAGATACGCAGTATTTT. Its translation: CSARDLGLPYTDTQYF. The V and J genes are TRBV20-1 and TRBJ2-3; no definite D call. Looked up from germline, CDR1 is DFQATT and CDR2 is SNEGSKA (reference sequence). The CDR3 consists of 16 residues. Trimming removed 0 bases at V and 2 bases at J, with 15 bases between.

This clonotype was detected only a few times. The chain carries TRBV7-3 and TRBJ2-5; no clear D gene. The CDR3 has 13 amino acids. V lost 0 bases and J 5 bases, leaving 7 bases between the germline ends. Germline CDR1 and CDR2: SGHTA and FQGTGA. The CDR3 region has the DNA TGTGCCAGCAGCTTAACAAGGCTCGAGACCCAGTACTTC. It encodes CASSLTRLETQYF.

J is TRBJ1-6 and V is TRBV10-3; D unclear. The CDR3 is made up of 14 amino acids. V gave up 6 bases and J gave up 7 bases, with 13 bases separating them. Germline V gene lookup returns CDR1 ENHRY and CDR2 SYGVKD. The CDR3 DNA sequence: TGTGCCATCAGGGAGACCAACCGCAATTCACCCCTCCACTTT. Translated: CAIRETNRNSPLHF.

The rearrangement joins TRBV12-3 or TRBV12-4 to TRBJ1-3; D unresolved. The CDR3 has 14 amino acids. V dropped 4 bases and J dropped 0 bases, with 7 bases sitting between them. The CDR3 is CASSWTHSGNTIYF. The CDR3 region has the DNA TGTGCCAGCAGTTGGACCCACTCTGGAAACACCATATATTTT.